Listed below are T cell receptor beta chains from one sample, sequenced in a study of blood T cell dynamics during melanoma immunotherapy. TCRdb keeps only in-frame clones here, not all; method: immunoSEQ multiplex PCR. The sample has about 28,000 clones; roughly 88% are singletons. This specimen consisted of blood, obtained from a patient treated with checkpoint blockade. The receptors shown here come from a human donor with melanoma. CDR3s include the opening cysteine and the closing phenylalanine or tryptophan. A D gene is named only where the DNA matches it firmly. The size entry is marked missing in some rows and otherwise reads once, few, many or a size class.

J: TRBJ2-3; V: TRBV11-3; D: TRBD2; size: -; CDR3: CASSRRGGADTQYF; DNA: TGTGCCAGCAGCCGACGGGGGGGGGCAGATACGCAGTATTTT
J: TRBJ2-1; V: TRBV9; D: TRBD2; size: -; CDR3: CASSGIAGIYNEQFF; DNA: TGTGCCAGCAGCGGGATAGCGGGGATCTACAATGAGCAGTTCTTC
J: TRBJ2-7; V: TRBV5-1; D: TRBD2; size: -; CDR3: CASSFGTSGKSSYEQYF; DNA: TGCGCCAGCAGCTTCGGGACTAGCGGAAAAAGCTCCTACGAGCAGTACTTC
J: TRBJ1-1; V: TRBV7-2; D: TRBD1; size: few; CDR3: CASSRDRGRYTEAFF; DNA: TGTGCCAGCAGCCGGGACAGGGGGAGGTACACTGAAGCTTTCTTT
J: TRBJ2-7; V: TRBV7-2; D: -; size: few; CDR3: CASGPGSGTYEQYF; DNA: TGTGCCAGCGGGCCGGGGAGCGGAACCTACGAGCAGTACTTC
J: TRBJ2-5; V: TRBV19; D: -; size: -; CDR3: CASRTLGAETQYF; DNA: TGTGCCAGTAGAACCTTGGGAGCAGAGACCCAGTACTTC
J: TRBJ1-6; V: TRBV19; D: -; size: once; CDR3: CASTPTDRSYNSPLHF; DNA: TGTGCCAGTACACCAACAGACCGGAGCTATAATTCACCCCTCCACTTT
J: TRBJ2-3; V: TRBV7-2; D: -; size: -; CDR3: CASSLGQGFTDTQYF; DNA: TGTGCCAGCAGCTTAGGGCAGGGGTTCACAGATACGCAGTATTTT
J: TRBJ1-5; V: TRBV19; D: -; size: -; CDR3: CASKGYGNQPQHF; DNA: TGTGCCAGTAAGGGATATGGCAATCAGCCCCAGCATTTT
J: TRBJ2-7; V: TRBV28; D: -; size: -; CDR3: CASGPGGGGSYEQYF; DNA: TGTGCCAGCGGCCCGGGCGGAGGAGGGTCCTACGAGCAGTACTTC